The present T cell receptor beta chain was sequenced within a study of cytomegalovirus exposure and HLA in healthy donors. The primer mix had 60 Vbeta and 13 Jbeta primers. Here immunoSEQ multiplex PCR was the method, and the copy in TCRdb shows in-frame clones only, minus some. The sample yields about 110,000 clones, 75% seen once. The CDR3 spans 18 residues. V shed 0 bases and J shed 0 bases, with 15 bases lying between them. Germline V gene lookup returns CDR1 LGHNA and CDR2 YSLEER. This receptor was obtained from a male donor in good health and CMV-seropositive. Sequenced: PBMCs. This chain uses TRBV4-3 with TRBJ1-5; tentatively, D is TRBD1 (5 bases). The DNA of the CDR3 is TGCGCCAGCAGCCAAGAAATGGGCGGGACGGTTAGCAATCAGCCCCAGCATTTT. It translates to CASSQEMGGTVSNQPQHF.